These 10 T cell receptor beta chains were all obtained from the same sample, sequenced in a study of CD8 T cells in Susac syndrome. The RNA input was roughly 0.45 to 1 ug, and it was reverse transcribed with random hexamers. TCRdb redid the calling of the immunoSEQ multiplex PCR reads with MiXCR, one entry per CDR3 protein. The profile shows about 200,000 distinct CDR3 sequences, about 91% of them singletons. Source material: CD4+ T cells from PBMCs. All receptors derive from a human donor with Susac syndrome.

The V and J genes are TRBV3-1 and TRBJ1-1; D call uncertain. The CDR3 loop spans 15 amino acids. Germline values: CDR1 LGHDT, CDR2 YNNKEL (reference sequence). V gave up 4 bases and J gave up 6 bases, with 18 bases separating them. CDR3 in amino acids: CASSPGWGRVAEAFF. CDR3 nucleotide sequence: TGTGCCAGCAGCCCCGGATGGGGAAGGGTCGCTGAAGCTTTCTTT.

This chain links TRBV5-8 with TRBJ2-1; no reliable D call. Germline loops: CDR1 SGHTS, CDR2 YDEGEE. V was pared by 2 bases and J by 0 bases, with 6 bases between. This CDR3 region has 14 residues. This chain's CDR3 is CASSFDNSYNEQFF. CDR3 in DNA: TGTGCCAGCAGCTTCGATAACTCCTACAATGAGCAGTTCTTC.

This chain joins TRBV12-3 or TRBV12-4 and TRBJ1-6; no clear D. This CDR3 region has 14 residues. V was pared by 2 bases and J by 5 bases, with 7 bases between. The CDR3 DNA reads as TGTGCCAGCAGTTTACAGCTGAATAATTCACCCCTCCACTTT. It codes for CASSLQLNNSPLHF.

The chain has TRBV7-3 and TRBJ2-1; no clear D gene. Germline V gene lookup returns CDR1 SGHTA and CDR2 FQGTGA. V was trimmed by 5 bases and J by 2 bases, leaving 10 bases between them. The CDR3 runs to 14 residues. The CDR3 loop reads CASSGPGPYNEQFF. The CDR3 nucleotides read TGTGCCAGCAGCGGGCCCGGGCCCTACAATGAGCAGTTCTTC. The full variable domain, rest sourced from reference TRBV7-3 and TRBJ2-1, is GAGVSQTPSNKVTEKGKYVELRCDPISGHTALYWYRQSLGQGPEFLIYFQGTGAADDSGLPNDRFFAVRPEGSVSTLKIQRTERGDSAVYLCASSGPGPYNEQFFGPGTRLTVL.

J is TRBJ2-7 and V is TRBV18; D possibly matches TRBD1 or TRBD2 (5 bases each). V gave up 2 bases and J gave up 3 bases, with 11 bases separating them. The germline CDR1 and CDR2 sequences are KGHSH and LQKENI. This CDR3 is built from 14 residues. The CDR3 loop reads CASSPGRERYEQYF. The CDR3 DNA follows: TGTGCCAGCTCACCAGGCAGGGAGCGCTACGAGCAGTACTTC.

The chain uses TRBV20-1 and TRBJ1-1; no clear D gene. The CDR3 runs 13 residues. The V end was cut by 2 bases, the J end by 6 bases, with 13 bases between. Per the germline V gene, CDR1 is DFQATT and CDR2 is SNEGSKA (reference sequence). This chain's CDR3 is CSARTGDGAEAFF. Here the CDR3 DNA reads TGCAGTGCTAGAACTGGTGACGGCGCTGAAGCTTTCTTT.

The rearrangement joins TRBV4-2 to TRBJ2-3; TRBD1 might be the D (6 bases). V was clipped by 0 bases and J by 0 bases, with 13 bases between them. The CDR3 sequence is 17 residues long. Germline V gives CDR1 LGHNA, CDR2 YNFKEQ. CDR3 sequence: CASSQEGRGGSTDTQYF. CDR3 DNA sequence: TGTGCCAGCAGCCAAGAAGGGAGAGGGGGTAGCACAGATACGCAGTATTTT.

This clonotype has only one observation. This chain links TRBV14 with TRBJ2-1, with TRBD2 matching 9 bases. After removal of 0 bases from V and 2 bases from J, the junction contained 11 bases not matched to a gene. The germline V gene encodes CDR1 SGHDN and CDR2 FVKESK. The CDR3 consists of 19 residues. In DNA, the CDR3 is TGTGCCAGCAGCCAAGATAAGTGGGCGGGAGGGAAAACCTACAATGAGCAGTTCTTC. Translation gives CASSQDKWAGGKTYNEQFF.

This clonotype was observed a single time. This rearrangement joins TRBV5-1 to TRBJ2-1, with TRBD2 matching 11 bases. The CDR3 has 19 amino acids. CDR1 SGHRS and CDR2 YFSETQ come from the germline V gene. The V and J ends lost 0 bases and 0 bases, in that order; junction bases with no gene match: 8. CDR3 loop: CASSLGLAGGVISYNEQFF. The CDR3 DNA follows: TGCGCCAGCAGCTTGGGGCTAGCGGGGGGAGTCATCTCCTACAATGAGCAGTTCTTC.

The chain recombines TRBV24-1 with TRBJ1-3; no reliable D call. This CDR3 comprises 13 residues. Trimming took 6 bases from V and 0 from J, leaving 5 bases between them. Germline CDR1 KGHDR, CDR2 SFDVKD. CDR3 DNA sequence: TGTGCCACCAGTCCTAACTCTGGAAACACCATATATTTT. Encoded protein: CATSPNSGNTIYF.